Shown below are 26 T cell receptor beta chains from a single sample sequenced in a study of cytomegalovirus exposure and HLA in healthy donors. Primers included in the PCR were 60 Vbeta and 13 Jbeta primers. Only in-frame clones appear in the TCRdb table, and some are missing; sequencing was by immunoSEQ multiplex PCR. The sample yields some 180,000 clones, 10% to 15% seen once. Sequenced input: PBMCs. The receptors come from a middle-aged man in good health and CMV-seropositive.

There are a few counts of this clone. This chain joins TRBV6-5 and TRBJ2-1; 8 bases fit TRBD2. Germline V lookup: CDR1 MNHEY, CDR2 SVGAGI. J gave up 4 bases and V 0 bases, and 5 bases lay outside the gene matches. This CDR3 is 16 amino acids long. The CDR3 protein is CASSYSASGRYNEQFF. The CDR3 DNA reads TGTGCCAGCAGTTACTCGGCCAGCGGGAGATACAATGAGCAGTTCTTC.

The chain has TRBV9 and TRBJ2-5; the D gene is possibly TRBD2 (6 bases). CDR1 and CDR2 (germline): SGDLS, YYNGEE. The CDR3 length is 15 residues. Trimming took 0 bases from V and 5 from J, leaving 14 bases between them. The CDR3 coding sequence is TGTGCCAGCAGCGTAGCCCCCACGGGGAGGGAGACCCAGTACTTC. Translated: CASSVAPTGRETQYF.

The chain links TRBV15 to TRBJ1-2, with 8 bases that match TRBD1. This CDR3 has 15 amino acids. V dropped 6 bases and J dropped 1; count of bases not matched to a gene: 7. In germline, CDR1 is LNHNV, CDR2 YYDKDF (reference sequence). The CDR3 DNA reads TGTGCCACCAGGACCCGGGACAGGATTAACTATGGCTACACCTTC. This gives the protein CATRTRDRINYGYTF. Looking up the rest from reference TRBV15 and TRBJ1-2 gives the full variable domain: DAMVIQNPRYQVTQFGKPVTLSCSQTLNHNVMYWYQQKSSQAPKLLFHYYDKDFNNEADTPDNFQSRRPNTSFCFLDIRSPGLGDTAMYLCATRTRDRINYGYTFGSGTRLTVV.

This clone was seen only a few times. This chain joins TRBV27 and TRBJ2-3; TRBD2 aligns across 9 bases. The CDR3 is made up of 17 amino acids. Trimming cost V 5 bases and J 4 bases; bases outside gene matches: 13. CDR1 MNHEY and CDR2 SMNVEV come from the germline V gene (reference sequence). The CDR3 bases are TGTGCCAGCAGTCCTCACCTGGGTCGCGGGGGGGCAGATACGCAGTATTTT. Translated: CASSPHLGRGGADTQYF.

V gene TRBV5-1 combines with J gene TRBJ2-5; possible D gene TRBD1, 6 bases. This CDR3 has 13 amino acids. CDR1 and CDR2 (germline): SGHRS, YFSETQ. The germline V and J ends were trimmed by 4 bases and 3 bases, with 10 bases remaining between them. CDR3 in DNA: TGCGCCAGCAGCCTGGACAGAGAAGAGACCCAGTACTTC. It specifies CASSLDREETQYF.

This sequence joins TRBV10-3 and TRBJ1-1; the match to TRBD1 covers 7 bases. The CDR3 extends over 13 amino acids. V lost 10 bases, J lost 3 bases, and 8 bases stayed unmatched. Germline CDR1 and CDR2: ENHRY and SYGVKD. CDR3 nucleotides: TGTGCCACCCTGACAGGGAAAGACACTGAAGCTTTCTTT. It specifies CATLTGKDTEAFF.

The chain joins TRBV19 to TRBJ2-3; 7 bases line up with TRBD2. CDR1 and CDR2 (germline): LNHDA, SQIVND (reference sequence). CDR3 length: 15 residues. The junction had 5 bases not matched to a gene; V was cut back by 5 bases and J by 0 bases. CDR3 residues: CASSFPAGSTDTQYF. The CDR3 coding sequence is TGTGCCAGTAGTTTCCCAGCGGGGAGCACAGATACGCAGTATTTT.

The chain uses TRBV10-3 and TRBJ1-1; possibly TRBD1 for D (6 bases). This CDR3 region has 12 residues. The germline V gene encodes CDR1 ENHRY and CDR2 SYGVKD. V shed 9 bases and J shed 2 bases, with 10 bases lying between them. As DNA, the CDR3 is TGTGCCATAAGGACAGAAAACACTGAAGCTTTCTTT. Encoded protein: CAIRTENTEAFF.

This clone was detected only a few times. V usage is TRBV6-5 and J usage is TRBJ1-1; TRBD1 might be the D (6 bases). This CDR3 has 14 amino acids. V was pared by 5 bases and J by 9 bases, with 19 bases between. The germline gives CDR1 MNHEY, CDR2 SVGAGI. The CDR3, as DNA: TGTGCCAGCAGTACCCAATCTTCACAGGGTAAAGCTTTCTTT. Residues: CASSTQSSQGKAFF.

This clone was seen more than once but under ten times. The DNA for the CDR3 is TGTGCCAGCAGCTCCGGGACAGCTAACTATGGCTACACCTTC. It is translated as CASSSGTANYGYTF. This chain joins TRBV5-6 and TRBJ1-2; 7 nucleotides line up with TRBD1. V lost 3 bases, J lost 0 bases, and 2 bases stayed unmatched. The germline V gene encodes CDR1 SGHDT and CDR2 YYEEEE. The CDR3 covers 14 residues.

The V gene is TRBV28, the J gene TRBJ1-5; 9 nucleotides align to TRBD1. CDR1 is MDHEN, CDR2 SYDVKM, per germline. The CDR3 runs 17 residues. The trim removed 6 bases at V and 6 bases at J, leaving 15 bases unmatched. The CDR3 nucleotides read TGTGCCAGCAGCCCCCTTCGACAGGGGGTGAACAGTCAGCCCCAGCATTTT. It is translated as CASSPLRQGVNSQPQHF. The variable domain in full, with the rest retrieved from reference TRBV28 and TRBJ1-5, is DVKVTQSSRYLVKRTGEKVFLECVQDMDHENMFWYRQDPGLGLRLIYFSYDVKMKEKGDIPEGYSVSREKKERFSLILESASTNQTSMYLCASSPLRQGVNSQPQHFGDGTRLSIL.

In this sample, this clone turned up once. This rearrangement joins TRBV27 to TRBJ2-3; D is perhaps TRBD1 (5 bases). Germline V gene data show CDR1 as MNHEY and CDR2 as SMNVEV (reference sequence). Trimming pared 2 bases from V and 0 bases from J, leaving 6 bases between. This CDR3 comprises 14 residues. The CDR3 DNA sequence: TGTGCCAGCAGTTTACAGGGTAGCACAGATACGCAGTATTTT. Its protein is CASSLQGSTDTQYF.

CDR3 DNA sequence: TGTGCCAGCAGCTTGGACAGGGGTCAGACCCAGTACTTC. Its translation is CASSLDRGQTQYF. The chain has TRBV5-6 and TRBJ2-5, with 7 bases that match TRBD1. The CDR3 runs to 13 residues. With 0 bases clipped from V and 6 bases from J, the junction kept 2 bases outside the gene matches. Germline V gives CDR1 SGHDT, CDR2 YYEEEE.

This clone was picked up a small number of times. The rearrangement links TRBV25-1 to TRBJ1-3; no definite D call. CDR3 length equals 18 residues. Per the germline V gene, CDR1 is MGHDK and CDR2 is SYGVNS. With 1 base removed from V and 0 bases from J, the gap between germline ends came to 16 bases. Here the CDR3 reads CASSELGPPGSSGNTIYF. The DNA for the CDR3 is TGTGCCAGCAGTGAATTGGGCCCTCCTGGGAGCTCTGGAAACACCATATATTTT.

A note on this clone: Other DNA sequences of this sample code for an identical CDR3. The DNA of the CDR3 is TGTGCCATAACTAGACGGGAAAATTCACCCCTCCACTTT. Residues: CAITRRENSPLHF. The genes are TRBV6-6 and TRBJ1-6; D ambiguous. Germline values: CDR1 MNHNY, CDR2 SVGAGI (reference sequence). This CDR3 spans 13 amino acids. The V end was cut by 10 bases, the J end by 7 bases, with 14 bases between.

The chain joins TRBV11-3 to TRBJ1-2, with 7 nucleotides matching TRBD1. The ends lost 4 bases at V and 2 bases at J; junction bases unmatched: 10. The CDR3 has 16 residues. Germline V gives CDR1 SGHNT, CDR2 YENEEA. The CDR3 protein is CASSSPKGAGNYGYTF. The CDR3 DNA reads TGTGCCAGCAGCTCGCCTAAGGGGGCGGGGAACTATGGCTACACCTTC.

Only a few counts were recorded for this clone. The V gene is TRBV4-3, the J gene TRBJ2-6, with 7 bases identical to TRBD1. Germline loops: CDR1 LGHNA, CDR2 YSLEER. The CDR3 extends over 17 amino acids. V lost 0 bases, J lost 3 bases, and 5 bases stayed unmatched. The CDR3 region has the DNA TGCGCCAGCAGCCAAGAGGGCAGGGGGTTTGGGGCCAACGTCCTGACTTTC. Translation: CASSQEGRGFGANVLTF.

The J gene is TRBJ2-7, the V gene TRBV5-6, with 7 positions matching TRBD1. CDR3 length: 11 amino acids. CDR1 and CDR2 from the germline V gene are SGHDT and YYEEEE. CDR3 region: CASSRGQISNV. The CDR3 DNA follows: TGTGCCAGCAGCCGGGGACAGATCTCAAACGTC.

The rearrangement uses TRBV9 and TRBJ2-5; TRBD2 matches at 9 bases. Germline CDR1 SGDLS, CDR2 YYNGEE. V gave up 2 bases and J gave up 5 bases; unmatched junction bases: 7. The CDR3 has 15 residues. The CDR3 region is CASSVEGTSSETQYF. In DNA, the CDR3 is TGTGCCAGCAGCGTCGAAGGGACTAGCAGTGAGACCCAGTACTTC. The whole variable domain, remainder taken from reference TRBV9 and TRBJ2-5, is DSGVTQTPKHLITATGQRVTLRCSPRSGDLSVYWYQQSLDQGLQFLIQYYNGEERAKGNILERFSAQQFPDLHSELNLSSLELGDSALYFCASSVEGTSSETQYFGPGTRLLVL.

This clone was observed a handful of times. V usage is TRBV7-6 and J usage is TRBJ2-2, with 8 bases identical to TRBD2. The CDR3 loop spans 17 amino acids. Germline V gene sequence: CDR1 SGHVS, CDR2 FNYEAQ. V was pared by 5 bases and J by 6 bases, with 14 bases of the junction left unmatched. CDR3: CASSKGLERGYPGELFF. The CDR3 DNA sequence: TGTGCCAGCAGCAAGGGGTTAGAGCGGGGGTACCCCGGGGAGCTGTTTTTT.

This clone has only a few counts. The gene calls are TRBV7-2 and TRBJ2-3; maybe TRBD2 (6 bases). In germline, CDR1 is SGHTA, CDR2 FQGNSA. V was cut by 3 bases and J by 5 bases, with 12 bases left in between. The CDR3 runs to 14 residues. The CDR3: CASSFRRVQDTQYF. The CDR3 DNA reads TGTGCCAGCAGCTTTAGGAGGGTGCAAGATACGCAGTATTTT.

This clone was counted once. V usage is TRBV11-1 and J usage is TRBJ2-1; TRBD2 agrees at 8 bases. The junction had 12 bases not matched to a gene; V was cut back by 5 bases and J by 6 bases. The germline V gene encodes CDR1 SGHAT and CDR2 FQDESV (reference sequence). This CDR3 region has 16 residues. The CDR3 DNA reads TGTGCCAGCAGCCCCCCTCCGGGACTAGGGGTCAATGAGCAGTTCTTC. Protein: CASSPPPGLGVNEQFF.

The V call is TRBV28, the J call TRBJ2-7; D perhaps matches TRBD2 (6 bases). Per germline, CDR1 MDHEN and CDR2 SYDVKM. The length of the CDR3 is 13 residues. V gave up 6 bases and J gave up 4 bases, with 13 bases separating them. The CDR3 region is CASSAGRKYEQYV. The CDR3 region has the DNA TGTGCCAGCAGCGCGGGGCGCAAATACGAGCAGTACGTC.

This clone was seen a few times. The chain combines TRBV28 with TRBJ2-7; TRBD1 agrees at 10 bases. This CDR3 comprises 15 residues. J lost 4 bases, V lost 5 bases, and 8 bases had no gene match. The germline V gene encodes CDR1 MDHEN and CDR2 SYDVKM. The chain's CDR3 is CASSAPGTGAYEQYV. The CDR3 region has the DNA TGTGCCAGCAGTGCCCCCGGGACAGGGGCGTACGAGCAGTACGTC.

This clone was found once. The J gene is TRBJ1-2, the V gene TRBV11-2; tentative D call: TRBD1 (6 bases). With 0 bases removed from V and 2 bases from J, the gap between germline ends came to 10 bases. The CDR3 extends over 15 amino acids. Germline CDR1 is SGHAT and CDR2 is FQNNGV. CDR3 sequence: CASSLEAGTNYGYTF. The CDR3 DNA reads TGTGCCAGCAGCTTAGAGGCAGGGACAAACTATGGCTACACCTTC.

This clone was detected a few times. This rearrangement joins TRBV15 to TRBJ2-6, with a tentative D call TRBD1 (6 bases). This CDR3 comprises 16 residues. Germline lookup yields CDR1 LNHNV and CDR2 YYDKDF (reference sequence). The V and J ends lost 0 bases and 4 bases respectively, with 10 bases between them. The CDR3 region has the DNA TGTGCCACCAGCAGAGACCCAGGGGCAGGGGCCAACGTCCTGACTTTC. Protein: CATSRDPGAGANVLTF.